This TCR beta chain stems from a study of cytomegalovirus exposure and HLA in healthy donors. Study-level background: The same platform as the approximately 660 first-cohort repertoires was used for the 90 to 150 validation repertoires, a later analysis reported.

Points from the study as a whole: As was reported, the classifier diagnosed cytomegalovirus status with high specificity and sensitivity. Most TCR sequences proved rare, with some public TCRs found in many donors. The study labeled about 160 TCR beta chains cytomegalovirus-associated.

A remark on this clone: Antigen unknown.

The J segment lost 14 bases and the V segment lost 3 bases, leaving 5 bases of the junction unmatched. CDR1 and CDR2 (germline): SGHAT, FQNNGV. CDR3 length: 13 amino acids. The data were produced by immunoSEQ multiplex PCR, yet TCRdb's version contains in-frame clones alone and is incomplete. This sample has about 160,000 clones, with roughly 96% found just once. The TCR sequence derives from a woman aged 18-30 years in good health and CMV-seronegative. Input material: PBMCs. The chain links TRBV11-2 to TRBJ1-4; 11 nucleotides match TRBD1. Here the CDR3 DNA reads TGTGCCAGCAGCTTGGACAGGGGGCGAGATCTGTTTTTT. Translating gives CASSLDRGRDLFF.